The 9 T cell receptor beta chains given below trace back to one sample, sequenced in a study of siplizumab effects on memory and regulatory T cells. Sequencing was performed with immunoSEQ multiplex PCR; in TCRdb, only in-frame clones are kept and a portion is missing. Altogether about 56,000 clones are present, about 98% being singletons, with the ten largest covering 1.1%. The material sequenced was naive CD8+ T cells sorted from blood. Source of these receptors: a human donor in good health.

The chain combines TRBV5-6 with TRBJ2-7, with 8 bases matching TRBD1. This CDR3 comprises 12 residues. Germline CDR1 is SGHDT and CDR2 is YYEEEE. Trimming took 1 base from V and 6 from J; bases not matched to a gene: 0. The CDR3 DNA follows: TGTGCCAGCAGCTTGACAGGGGGCGAGCAGTACTTC. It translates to CASSLTGGEQYF.

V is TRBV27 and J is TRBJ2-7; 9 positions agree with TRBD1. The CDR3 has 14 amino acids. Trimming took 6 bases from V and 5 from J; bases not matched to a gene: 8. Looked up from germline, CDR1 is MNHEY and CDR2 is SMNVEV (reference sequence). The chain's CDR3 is CASSTGQGIHEQYF. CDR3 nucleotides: TGTGCCAGCAGCACTGGACAGGGGATCCACGAGCAGTACTTC.

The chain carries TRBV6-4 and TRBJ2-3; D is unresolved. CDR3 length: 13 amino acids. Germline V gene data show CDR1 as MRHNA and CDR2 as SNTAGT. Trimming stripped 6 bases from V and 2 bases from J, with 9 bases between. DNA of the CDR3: TGTGCCAGCAGCATAACCAACACAGATACGCAGTATTTT. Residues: CASSITNTDTQYF.

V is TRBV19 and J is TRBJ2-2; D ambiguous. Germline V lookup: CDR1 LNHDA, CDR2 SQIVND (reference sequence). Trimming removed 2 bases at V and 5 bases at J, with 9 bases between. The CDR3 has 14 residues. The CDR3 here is CASSITGYTGELFF. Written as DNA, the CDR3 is TGTGCCAGTAGTATAACCGGGTATACCGGGGAGCTGTTTTTT.

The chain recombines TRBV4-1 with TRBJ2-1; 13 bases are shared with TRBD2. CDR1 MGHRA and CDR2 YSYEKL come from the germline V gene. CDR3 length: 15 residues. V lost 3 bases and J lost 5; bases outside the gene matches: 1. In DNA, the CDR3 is TGCGCCAGCAGCCAGGGACTAGCGGGAAACAATGAGCAGTTCTTC. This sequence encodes CASSQGLAGNNEQFF.

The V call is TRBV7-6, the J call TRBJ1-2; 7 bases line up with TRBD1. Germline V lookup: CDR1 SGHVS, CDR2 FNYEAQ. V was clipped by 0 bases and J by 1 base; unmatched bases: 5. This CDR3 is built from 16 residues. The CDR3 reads CASSLAAGGLNYGYTF. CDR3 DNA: TGTGCCAGCAGCTTAGCGGCAGGGGGACTTAACTATGGCTACACCTTC.

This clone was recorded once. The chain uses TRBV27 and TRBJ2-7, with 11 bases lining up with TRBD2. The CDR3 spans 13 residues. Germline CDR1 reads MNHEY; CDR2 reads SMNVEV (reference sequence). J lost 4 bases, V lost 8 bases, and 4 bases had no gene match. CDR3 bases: TGTGCCAGCGGCGGGACTAGCGGTTACGAGCAGTACTTC. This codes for CASGGTSGYEQYF.

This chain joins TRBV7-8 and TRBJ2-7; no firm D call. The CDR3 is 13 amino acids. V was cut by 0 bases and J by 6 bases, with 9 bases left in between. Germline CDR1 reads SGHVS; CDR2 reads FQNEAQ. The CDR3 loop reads CASSLAFSSEQYF. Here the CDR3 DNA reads TGTGCCAGCAGCTTAGCGTTTAGCTCCGAGCAGTACTTC.

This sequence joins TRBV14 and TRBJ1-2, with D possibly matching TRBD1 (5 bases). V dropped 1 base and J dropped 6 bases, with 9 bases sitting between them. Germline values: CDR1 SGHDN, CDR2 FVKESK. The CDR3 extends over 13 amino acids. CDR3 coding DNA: TGTGCCAGCAGCCAAGTTCAGGGTGATGGCTACACCTTC. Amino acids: CASSQVQGDGYTF.